A single sample is the source of the 10 T cell receptor beta chains below, sequenced in a study of blood T cell repertoires in COVID-19 (dated by TCRdb to the early 2020s). Receptors were amplified or captured by the immunoSEQ multiplex PCR assay. What TCRdb holds here is the immuneACCESS table cut down to in-frame rearrangements. Part of the clones is not present; checked against another copy, under half of the missing clones reflect an unresolved V gene, and the others are unexplained. This sample gives more than 250,000 clones in total; 70% to 90% of them show up just once. Around 3.6% of the sample rests with the top ten. The sample comprised peripheral blood. Receptors originate from a man aged 18-30 years with active or convalescent COVID-19.

The CDR3 coding sequence is TGTGCCAGCAGCCATATGGAGACGCAGTATTTT. Its translation: CASSHMETQYF. The gene calls are TRBV6-5 and TRBJ2-3; D gene uncertain. V dropped 6 bases and J dropped 9 bases, with 10 bases sitting between them. The CDR3 length is 11 residues. In germline, CDR1 is MNHEY, CDR2 SVGAGI.

The gene calls are TRBV15 and TRBJ2-3, with 8 nucleotides matching TRBD1. The trim removed 0 bases at V and 1 base at J, leaving 9 bases unmatched. From germline, CDR1 is LNHNV and CDR2 YYDKDF (reference sequence). The CDR3 has 18 residues. The CDR3 sequence: CATSRDLPGGMGTDTQYF. The CDR3 DNA is TGTGCCACCAGCAGAGATCTTCCAGGGGGCATGGGCACAGATACGCAGTATTTT.

V gene TRBV6-5 combines with J gene TRBJ2-1, with TRBD2 matching over 7 bases. The V gene's germline CDR1 is MNHEY and CDR2 SVGAGI. CDR3 size: 13 residues. J gave up 9 bases and V 2 bases, and 4 bases lay outside the gene matches. In nucleotides, the CDR3 is TGTGCCAGCAGTTACGGGGGAGGGTTTGAGCAGTTCTTC. This encodes CASSYGGGFEQFF.

The V gene is TRBV19, the J gene TRBJ1-3, with D possibly being TRBD1 (6 bases). Germline loops: CDR1 LNHDA, CDR2 SQIVND (reference sequence). The V end was cut by 10 bases, the J end by 4 bases, with 17 bases between. This CDR3 spans 14 amino acids. CDR3 nucleotides: TGTGCCACCCGCCGACAGGAAGAGGGAAACACCATATATTTT. Its protein product is CATRRQEEGNTIYF.

The chain combines TRBV2 with TRBJ2-7, with unresolved D. The CDR3 covers 13 residues. The V end lost 6 bases, the J end lost 3 bases, and 12 bases lay between the germline ends. CDR1 is SNHLY, CDR2 FYNNEI, per germline. The CDR3 sequence: CASRAPSGYEQYF. The DNA of the CDR3 is TGTGCCAGCAGGGCCCCTTCGGGCTACGAGCAGTACTTC.

V and J are TRBV4-1 and TRBJ2-3, with TRBD2 matching over 7 bases. V lost 4 bases and J lost 4; bases outside the gene matches: 17. The CDR3 spans 18 residues. Germline V lookup: CDR1 MGHRA, CDR2 YSYEKL. The CDR3 spells CASSRGEPRGVGSDTQYF. The CDR3 DNA is TGCGCCAGCAGCCGAGGGGAACCACGGGGGGTAGGGTCAGATACGCAGTATTTT.

This sequence joins TRBV3-1 (or the pseudogene TRBV3-2) and TRBJ2-7; D perhaps matches TRBD1 (5 bases). V was pared by 8 bases and J by 0 bases, with 11 bases between. The CDR3 is 13 residues long. Germline V lookup: CDR1 LGHDT, CDR2 YNNKEL (reference sequence). The DNA for the CDR3 is TGTGCCAGCCTGGGGCATAGCTCCTACGAGCAGTACTTC. This gives the protein CASLGHSSYEQYF.

This chain connects TRBV6-5 to TRBJ2-7; 11 bases agree with TRBD1. The germline V gene has CDR1 MNHEY and CDR2 SVGAGI. Trimming removed 5 bases from V and 4 bases from J; junction bases left unmatched: 1. The CDR3 length is 13 residues. The CDR3 nucleotides are TGTGCCAGCAGTCGGGACAGGGGGTACGAGCAGTACTTC. Protein sequence: CASSRDRGYEQYF.

J is TRBJ2-3 and V is TRBV5-1; the match to TRBD1 covers 7 bases. CDR3 length: 16 amino acids. V gave up 1 base and J gave up 11 bases; unmatched junction bases: 16. The germline CDR1 and CDR2 sequences are SGHRS and YFSETQ. CDR3 loop: CASSLISGTDGIMQYF. CDR3 DNA sequence: TGCGCCAGCAGCTTGATATCCGGGACAGACGGGATCATGCAGTATTTT.

This clone showed up just a few times. The chain joins TRBV2 to TRBJ1-4; no clear D gene. The CDR3 is 16 residues long. Trimming shortened V by 3 bases and J by 0 bases, and 11 bases separated the two germline ends. Germline CDR1 SNHLY, CDR2 FYNNEI. The DNA for the CDR3 is TGTGCCAGCAGTGACGTACACCTTGCAACTAATGAAAAACTGTTTTTT. Its translation is CASSDVHLATNEKLFF.